The 20 T cell receptor beta chains reported below all come from one sample, sequenced in a study of shared clonotypes between healthy human individuals. Assay: immunoSEQ multiplex PCR; the TCRdb copy retains only in-frame clones and omits some. The sample includes 1,500,000 or so clones, 98% of them seen just once. What was sequenced was naive CD4+ T cells sorted from blood. Documented subset: CD45RA+ positively selected. Source of these receptors: a man aged 25-45 years in good health.

The rearrangement joins TRBV27 to TRBJ1-2; the match to TRBD1 covers 11 bases. Germline CDR1 MNHEY, CDR2 SMNVEV (reference sequence). The CDR3 length is 16 residues. V trimming: 4 bases; J trimming: 8 bases; junction bases outside the gene matches: 12. Here the CDR3 DNA reads TGTGCCAGCAGTTCGAGGACGCGGACAGGGGGCGAGGGCTACACCTTC. It codes for CASSSRTRTGGEGYTF.

This clone was observed once. CDR3 DNA sequence: TGTGCCAGCAGTGAAGCTTGGAGCTCCTACGAGCAGTACTTC. It encodes CASSEAWSSYEQYF. The chain carries TRBV6-1 and TRBJ2-7, with D uncertain. The V gene lost 0 bases and the J gene lost 0 bases, with 6 bases spanning the gap. The CDR3 runs 14 residues. From germline, CDR1 is MNHNS and CDR2 SASEGT.

The gene calls are TRBV27 and TRBJ2-1; the match to TRBD2 covers 11 bases. Germline-derived CDR1 and CDR2 are MNHEY and SMNVEV (reference sequence). V trimming: 7 bases; J trimming: 1 base; junction bases outside the gene matches: 3. The CDR3 runs 15 residues. CDR3 region: CASMGTSGSYNEQFF. CDR3 DNA: TGTGCCAGCATGGGGACTAGCGGTTCCTACAATGAGCAGTTCTTC.

The rearrangement joins TRBV21-1 to TRBJ2-2; the D call TRBD1 from the table was never checked on the DNA. TRBV21-1 is termed a pseudogene. This CDR3 has 23 amino acids. This CDR3 is CASSTQTLLRMARDREDDGELFF. DNA of the CDR3: TGTGCCAGCAGCACCCAAACCCTCCTCCGTATGGCCCGGGACAGGGAAGATGACGGGGAGCTGTTTTTT.

The chain is built from TRBV5-4 and TRBJ2-2, with 11 nucleotides matching TRBD2. CDR1 is SGHNT, CDR2 YYREEE, per germline (reference sequence). The CDR3 extends over 16 amino acids. V lost 4 bases and J lost 4; bases outside the gene matches: 6. The CDR3 spells CASSGGLAVFTGELFF. The CDR3 DNA reads TGTGCCAGCAGCGGGGGACTAGCGGTCTTCACCGGGGAGCTGTTTTTT.

In this sample, this clone turned up once. This rearrangement joins TRBV30 to TRBJ1-2; no clear D. Trimming left V 4 bases short and J 3 bases short, with 9 bases between. The CDR3 consists of 12 residues. Germline V gives CDR1 GTSNPN, CDR2 SVGIG (reference sequence). CDR3 sequence: CAWKLEDYGYTF. CDR3 in DNA: TGTGCCTGGAAATTAGAGGACTATGGCTACACCTTC.

V usage is TRBV6-1 and J usage is TRBJ2-1; 12 bases are shared with TRBD2. The V gene's germline CDR1 is MNHNS and CDR2 SASEGT. The CDR3 spans 15 residues. V lost 8 bases to trimming and J lost 7 bases; unmatched junction nucleotides: 9. CDR3 sequence reads: CASLLLAGGRNEQFF. The CDR3, as DNA: TGTGCCAGCCTACTTCTAGCGGGAGGGCGTAATGAGCAGTTCTTC.

V is TRBV29-1 and J is TRBJ2-7; 7 nucleotides align to TRBD1. Germline V gives CDR1 SQVTM, CDR2 ANQGSEA. The CDR3 sequence is 15 residues long. The junction had 13 bases not matched to a gene; V was cut back by 6 bases and J by 2 bases. CDR3 sequence (DNA): TGCAGCGTCAGACCCTTTAGGACAGGCACCTACGAGCAGTACTTC. This sequence encodes CSVRPFRTGTYEQYF.

The chain recombines TRBV5-5 with TRBJ2-3; D possibly corresponds to TRBD2 (6 bases). CDR3 length: 16 residues. Trimming removed 4 bases at V and 0 bases at J, with 15 bases between. Germline CDR1 reads SGHKS; CDR2 reads YYEKEE (reference sequence). This CDR3 reads CASSLRTTFSTDTQYF. DNA for the CDR3: TGTGCCAGCAGCCTCCGGACTACCTTTAGCACAGATACGCAGTATTTT.

CDR3 in amino acids: CASSRSGAGVTSSDTQYF. The CDR3, as DNA: TGTGCCAGCAGCCGCAGCGGGGCAGGGGTTACGTCCTCAGATACGCAGTATTTT. V usage is TRBV14 and J usage is TRBJ2-3; D possibly corresponds to TRBD2 (7 bases). CDR3 size: 18 residues. V lost 4 bases and J lost 4, with 24 bases in between. Germline CDR1 reads SGHDN; CDR2 reads FVKESK.

The rearrangement uses TRBV28 and TRBJ1-2, with TRBD1 matching over 7 bases. Germline lookup yields CDR1 MDHEN and CDR2 SYDVKM. This CDR3 contains 15 residues. The V segment lost 3 bases and the J segment 8 bases; nucleotides outside the gene matches: 12. CDR3 residues: CASSFYTRQGRGYTF. CDR3 bases: TGTGCCAGCAGTTTCTATACTAGACAGGGCCGGGGCTACACCTTC.

The V call is TRBV9, the J call TRBJ1-3; TRBD1 is a possible D gene (5 bases). This CDR3 has 17 amino acids. The germline V and J ends were trimmed by 2 bases and 0 bases, with 15 bases remaining between them. Germline assignment: CDR1 SGDLS and CDR2 YYNGEE. The CDR3 spells CASSVRDGVSSGNTIYF. For the CDR3, the DNA is TGTGCCAGCAGCGTCCGGGACGGGGTTAGCTCTGGAAACACCATATATTTT.

The chain recombines TRBV2 with TRBJ1-5; the D is unclear. Per germline, CDR1 SNHLY and CDR2 FYNNEI. The V end lost 0 bases, the J end lost 7 bases, and 10 bases lay between the germline ends. The CDR3 is made up of 14 amino acids. DNA of the CDR3: TGTGCCAGCAGTGAAGCGACCAGGCAACAGCCCCAGCATTTT. Protein: CASSEATRQQPQHF.

This chain connects TRBV29-1 to TRBJ2-7, with D perhaps matching TRBD1 or TRBD2 (5 bases each). CDR1 is SQVTM and CDR2 is ANQGSEA in the germline V gene. The CDR3 has 14 residues. Trimming removed 1 base from V and 6 bases from J, with 16 bases in between. CDR3 region: CSVEGGTGRSEQYF. The CDR3 DNA sequence: TGCAGCGTTGAAGGGGGGACGGGGAGAAGCGAGCAGTACTTC.

The genes are TRBV18 and TRBJ2-3; 7 positions agree with TRBD1. Germline CDR1 reads KGHSH; CDR2 reads LQKENI. CDR3 size: 16 residues. Unmatched junction bases numbered 7, after V lost 3 bases and J lost 1 base. The CDR3 region is CASSPNRGQRTDTQYF. The DNA for the CDR3 is TGTGCCAGCTCACCCAACCGGGGACAGCGCACAGATACGCAGTATTTT.

This rearrangement joins TRBV5-4 to TRBJ1-4; 8 bases match TRBD1. In germline, CDR1 is SGHNT, CDR2 YYREEE (reference sequence). The junction had 6 bases not matched to a gene; V was cut back by 5 bases and J by 6 bases. The length of the CDR3 is 14 residues. CDR3 residues: CASSSGQGHEKLFF. CDR3 nucleotide sequence: TGTGCCAGCAGTTCTGGACAGGGACATGAAAAACTGTTTTTT.

V gene TRBV7-6 combines with J gene TRBJ2-1, with D tentatively TRBD2 (5 bases). The CDR3 contains 15 residues. With 0 bases removed from V and 5 bases from J, the gap between germline ends came to 11 bases. Germline assignment: CDR1 SGHVS and CDR2 FNYEAQ. CDR3 sequence: CASSLAGERHNEQFF. The DNA for the CDR3 is TGTGCCAGCAGCTTAGCCGGGGAACGTCACAATGAGCAGTTCTTC.

CDR3 loop: CASSQDPRVDTGELFF. CDR3 nucleotide sequence: TGCGCCAGCAGCCAAGATCCCAGGGTGGACACCGGGGAGCTGTTTTTT. This chain connects TRBV4-1 to TRBJ2-2, with D tentatively TRBD1 (5 bases). The CDR3 is 16 amino acids. Looked up from germline, CDR1 is MGHRA and CDR2 is YSYEKL. V lost 0 bases, J lost 3 bases, and 11 bases lay in between.

This chain uses TRBV5-4 with TRBJ2-5, with D possibly called TRBD1 or TRBD2 (5 bases each). This CDR3 contains 13 residues. V was shortened by 3 bases and J by 7 bases, with 13 bases between the two germline ends. Looked up from germline, CDR1 is SGHNT and CDR2 is YYREEE (reference sequence). The CDR3 region has the DNA TGTGCCAGCAGCTACGGGACGGCGAGGACCCAGTACTTC. Its translation: CASSYGTARTQYF.

The genes are TRBV7-3 and TRBJ2-5, with 8 bases that match TRBD1. The ends lost 5 bases at V and 1 base at J; junction bases unmatched: 3. Germline CDR1 and CDR2: SGHTA and FQGTGA. This CDR3 has 14 residues. CDR3 amino acids: CASSPTGAQETQYF. Written as DNA, the CDR3 is TGTGCCAGCAGCCCGACAGGGGCCCAAGAGACCCAGTACTTC.